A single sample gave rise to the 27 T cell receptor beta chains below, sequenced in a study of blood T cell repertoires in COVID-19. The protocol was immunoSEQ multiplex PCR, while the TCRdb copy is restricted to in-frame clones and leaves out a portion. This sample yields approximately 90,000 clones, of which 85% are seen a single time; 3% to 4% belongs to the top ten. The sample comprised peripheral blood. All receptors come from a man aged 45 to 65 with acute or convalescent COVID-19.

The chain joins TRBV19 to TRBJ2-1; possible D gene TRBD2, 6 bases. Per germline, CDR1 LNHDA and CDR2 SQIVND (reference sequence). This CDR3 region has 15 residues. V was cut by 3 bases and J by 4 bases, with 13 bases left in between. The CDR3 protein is CASSITSGRYNEQFF. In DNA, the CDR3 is TGTGCCAGTAGTATTACCAGTGGGAGGTACAATGAGCAGTTCTTC.

The CDR3 coding sequence is TGTGCCAGCAGCCAATCCCCGGACACCGGGGAGCTGTTTTTT. Residues: CASSQSPDTGELFF. The V call is TRBV4-2, the J call TRBJ2-2; D is undetermined. The V end lost 2 bases, the J end lost 3 bases, and 7 bases lay between the germline ends. This CDR3 is built from 14 residues. Germline V lookup: CDR1 LGHNA, CDR2 YNFKEQ.

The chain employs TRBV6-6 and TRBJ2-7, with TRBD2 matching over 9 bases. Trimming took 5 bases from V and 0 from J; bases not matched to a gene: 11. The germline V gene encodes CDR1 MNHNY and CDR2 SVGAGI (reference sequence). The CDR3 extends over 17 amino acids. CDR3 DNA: TGTGCCAGCAGTCTTTCGGGCGGGAGGGCCCCCTCCTACGAGCAGTACTTC. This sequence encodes CASSLSGGRAPSYEQYF.

CDR3 nucleotides: TGCGCCAGCAGCCAAGGGCAGGCAGATACGCAGTATTTT. Its translation is CASSQGQADTQYF. The genes are TRBV4-3 and TRBJ2-3; D unclear. This CDR3 spans 13 amino acids. The germline CDR1 and CDR2 sequences are LGHNA and YSLEER. V was trimmed by 1 base and J by 4 bases, leaving 6 bases between them.

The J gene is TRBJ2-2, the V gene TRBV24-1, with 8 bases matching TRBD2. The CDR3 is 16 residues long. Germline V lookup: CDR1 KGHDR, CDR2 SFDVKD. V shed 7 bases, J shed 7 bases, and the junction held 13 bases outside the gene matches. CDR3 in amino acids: CATSGLGRALGGELFF. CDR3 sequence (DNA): TGTGCCACCAGCGGGCTCGGGAGGGCCTTAGGCGGGGAGCTGTTTTTT.

The CDR3 bases are TGCGCCAGCAGCTTGGTAGGGGCCCTGAACACTGAAGCTTTCTTT. It translates to CASSLVGALNTEAFF. The J gene is TRBJ1-1, the V gene TRBV5-1, with D possibly matching TRBD1 (5 bases). This CDR3 region has 15 residues. V was cut by 0 bases and J by 0 bases, with 9 bases left in between. CDR1 is SGHRS and CDR2 is YFSETQ in the germline V gene.

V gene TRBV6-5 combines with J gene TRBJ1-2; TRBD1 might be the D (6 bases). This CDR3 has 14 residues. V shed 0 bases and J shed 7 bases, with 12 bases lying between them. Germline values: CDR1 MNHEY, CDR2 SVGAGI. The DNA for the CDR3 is TGTGCCAGCAGTTACTCGGGCAGGGGTGGTGGCTACACCTTC. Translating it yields CASSYSGRGGGYTF.

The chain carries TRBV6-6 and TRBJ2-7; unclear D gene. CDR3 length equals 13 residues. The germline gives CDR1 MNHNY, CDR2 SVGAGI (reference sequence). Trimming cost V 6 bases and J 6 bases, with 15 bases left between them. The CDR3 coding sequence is TGTGCCAGCAGCCCCCGCGGCGCGTCCGAGCAGTACTTC. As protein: CASSPRGASEQYF.

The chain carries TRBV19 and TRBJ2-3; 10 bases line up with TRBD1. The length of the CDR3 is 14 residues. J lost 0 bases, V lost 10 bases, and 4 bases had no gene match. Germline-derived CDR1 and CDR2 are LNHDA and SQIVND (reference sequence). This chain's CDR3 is CAIGDRGSTDTQYF. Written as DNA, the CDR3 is TGTGCCATTGGGGACAGGGGTAGCACAGATACGCAGTATTTT. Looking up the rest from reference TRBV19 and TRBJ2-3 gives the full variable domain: DGGITQSPKYLFRKEGQNVTLSCEQNLNHDAMYWYRQDPGQGLRLIYYSQIVNDFQKGDIAEGYSVSREKKESFPLTVTSAQKNPTAFYLCAIGDRGSTDTQYFGPGTRLTVL.

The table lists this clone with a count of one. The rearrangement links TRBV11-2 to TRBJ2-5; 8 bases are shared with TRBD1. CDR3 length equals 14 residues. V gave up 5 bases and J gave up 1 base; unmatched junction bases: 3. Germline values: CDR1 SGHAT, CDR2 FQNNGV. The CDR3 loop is CASSRDRTQETQYF. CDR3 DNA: TGTGCCAGCAGCCGGGACAGGACCCAAGAGACCCAGTACTTC.

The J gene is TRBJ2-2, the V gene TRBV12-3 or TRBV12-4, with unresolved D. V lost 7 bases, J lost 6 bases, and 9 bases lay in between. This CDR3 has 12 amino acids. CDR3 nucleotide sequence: TGTGCCAGCACCTTGACACCCGGGGAGCTGTTTTTT. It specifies CASTLTPGELFF.

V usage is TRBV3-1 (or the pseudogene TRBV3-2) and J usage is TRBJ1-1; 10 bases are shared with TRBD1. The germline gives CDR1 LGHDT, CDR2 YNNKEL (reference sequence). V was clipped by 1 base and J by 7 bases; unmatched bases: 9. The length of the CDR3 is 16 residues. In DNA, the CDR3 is TGTGCCAGCAGCCAAGTAGGCGGGGACAGGGGAGGTGAAGCTTTCTTT. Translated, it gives CASSQVGGDRGGEAFF.

The CDR3 nucleotides read TGTGCCAGTAGGGACGGGATCTCAACTAATGAAAAACTGTTTTTT. It codes for CASRDGISTNEKLFF. The chain couples TRBV19 to TRBJ1-4; D remains unclear. The CDR3 extends over 15 amino acids. V was pared by 6 bases and J by 0 bases, with 11 bases between. Germline V gives CDR1 LNHDA, CDR2 SQIVND (reference sequence).

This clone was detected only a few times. This chain's CDR3 is CASSLTGPPYEQYF. The CDR3 DNA sequence: TGTGCCAGCAGCCTCACAGGGCCCCCCTACGAGCAGTACTTC. The chain couples TRBV14 to TRBJ2-7; D might be TRBD1 (6 bases). V shed 4 bases and J shed 2 bases, with 12 bases lying between them. This CDR3 is built from 14 residues. Looked up from germline, CDR1 is SGHDN and CDR2 is FVKESK.

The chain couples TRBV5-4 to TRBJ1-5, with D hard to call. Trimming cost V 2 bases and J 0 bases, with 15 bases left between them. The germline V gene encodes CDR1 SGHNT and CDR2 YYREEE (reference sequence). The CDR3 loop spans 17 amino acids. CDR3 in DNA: TGTGCCAGCAGCTTTAACCCGGGAATGAATAGCAATCAGCCCCAGCATTTT. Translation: CASSFNPGMNSNQPQHF.

In DNA form, the CDR3 reads TGTGCCAGCAGCTTAGCCTGGACTAGCGGGATCAATGAGCAGTTCTTC. Translating it yields CASSLAWTSGINEQFF. The J gene is TRBJ2-1, the V gene TRBV11-2, with 12 positions matching TRBD2. This CDR3 contains 16 residues. Trimming at V came to 1 base and at J to 6 bases, leaving 4 bases not matched to a gene. The germline V gene has CDR1 SGHAT and CDR2 FQNNGV.

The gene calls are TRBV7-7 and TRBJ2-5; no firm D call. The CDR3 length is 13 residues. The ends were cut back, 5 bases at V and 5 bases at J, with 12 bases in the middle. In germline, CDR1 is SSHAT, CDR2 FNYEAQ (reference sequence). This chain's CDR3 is CASSRDLRETQYF. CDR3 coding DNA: TGTGCCAGCAGCAGAGACCTGCGGGAGACCCAGTACTTC.

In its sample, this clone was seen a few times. The CDR3 region is CASSTQTGTINYGYTF. The CDR3 DNA is TGTGCCAGCAGCACCCAGACAGGGACCATAAACTATGGCTACACCTTC. The chain carries TRBV7-2 and TRBJ1-2; TRBD1 matches 7 bases. The V segment lost 5 bases and the J segment 2 bases; nucleotides outside the gene matches: 11. From germline, CDR1 is SGHTA and CDR2 FQGNSA. The CDR3 is 16 amino acids.

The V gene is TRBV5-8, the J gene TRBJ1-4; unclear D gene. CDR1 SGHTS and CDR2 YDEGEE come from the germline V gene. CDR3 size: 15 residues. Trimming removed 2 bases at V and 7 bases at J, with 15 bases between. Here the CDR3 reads CASSFAPSITEKLFF. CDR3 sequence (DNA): TGTGCCAGCAGCTTCGCACCATCTATTACTGAAAAACTGTTTTTT.

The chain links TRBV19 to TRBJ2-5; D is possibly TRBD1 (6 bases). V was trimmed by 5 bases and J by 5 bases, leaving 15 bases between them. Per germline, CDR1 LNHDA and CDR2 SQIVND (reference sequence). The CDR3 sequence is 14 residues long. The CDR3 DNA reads TGTGCCAGTAGTGAGCCCAGGGGATCGGAGACCCAGTACTTC. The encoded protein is CASSEPRGSETQYF.

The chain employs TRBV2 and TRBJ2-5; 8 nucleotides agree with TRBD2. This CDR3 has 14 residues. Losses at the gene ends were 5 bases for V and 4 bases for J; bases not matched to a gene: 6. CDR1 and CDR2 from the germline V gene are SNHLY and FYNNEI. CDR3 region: CASSLGREGETQYF. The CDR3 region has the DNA TGTGCCAGCAGTCTCGGGAGGGAAGGAGAGACCCAGTACTTC.

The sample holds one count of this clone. The CDR3 loop reads CASSTRQGEKANYGYTF. The CDR3 nucleotides are TGTGCCAGTAGTACTCGACAGGGGGAGAAAGCTAACTATGGCTACACCTTC. The V gene is TRBV19, the J gene TRBJ1-2; 9 bases fit TRBD1. The germline gives CDR1 LNHDA, CDR2 SQIVND (reference sequence). This CDR3 is 17 amino acids long. With 4 bases clipped from V and 0 bases from J, the junction kept 9 bases outside the gene matches.

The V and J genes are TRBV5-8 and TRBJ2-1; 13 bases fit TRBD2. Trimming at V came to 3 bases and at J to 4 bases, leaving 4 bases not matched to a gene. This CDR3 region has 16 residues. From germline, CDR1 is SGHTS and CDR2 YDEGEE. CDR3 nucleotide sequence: TGTGCCAGCAGCTCGGGACTAGCGGGGATATACAATGAGCAGTTCTTC. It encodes CASSSGLAGIYNEQFF.

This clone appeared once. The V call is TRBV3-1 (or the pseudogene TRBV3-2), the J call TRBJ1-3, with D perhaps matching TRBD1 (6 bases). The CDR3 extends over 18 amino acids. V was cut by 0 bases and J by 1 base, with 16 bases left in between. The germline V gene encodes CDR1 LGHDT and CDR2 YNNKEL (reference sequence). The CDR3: CASSQESGLTGSGNTIYF. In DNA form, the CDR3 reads TGTGCCAGCAGCCAAGAATCGGGGTTAACAGGGTCTGGAAACACCATATATTTT.

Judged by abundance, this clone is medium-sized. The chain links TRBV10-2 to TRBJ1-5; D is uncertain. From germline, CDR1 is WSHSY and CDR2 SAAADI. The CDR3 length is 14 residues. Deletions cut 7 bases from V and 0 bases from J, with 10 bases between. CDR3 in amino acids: CASKRHLSNQPQHF. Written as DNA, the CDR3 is TGCGCCAGCAAGCGGCACCTTAGCAATCAGCCCCAGCATTTT.

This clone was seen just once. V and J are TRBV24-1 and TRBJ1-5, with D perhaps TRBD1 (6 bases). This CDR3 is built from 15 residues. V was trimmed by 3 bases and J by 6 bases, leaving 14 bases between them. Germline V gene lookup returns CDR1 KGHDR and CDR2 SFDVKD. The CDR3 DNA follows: TGTGCCACCAGTGATGGGGGCAGGGGCCCTCAGCCCCAGCATTTT. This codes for CATSDGGRGPQPQHF.

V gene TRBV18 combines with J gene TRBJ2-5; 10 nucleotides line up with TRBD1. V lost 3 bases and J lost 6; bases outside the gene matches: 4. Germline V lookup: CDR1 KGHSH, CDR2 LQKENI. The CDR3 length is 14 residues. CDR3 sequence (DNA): TGTGCCAGCTCACCGGGGACAGGGGTACAGACCCAGTACTTC. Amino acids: CASSPGTGVQTQYF.